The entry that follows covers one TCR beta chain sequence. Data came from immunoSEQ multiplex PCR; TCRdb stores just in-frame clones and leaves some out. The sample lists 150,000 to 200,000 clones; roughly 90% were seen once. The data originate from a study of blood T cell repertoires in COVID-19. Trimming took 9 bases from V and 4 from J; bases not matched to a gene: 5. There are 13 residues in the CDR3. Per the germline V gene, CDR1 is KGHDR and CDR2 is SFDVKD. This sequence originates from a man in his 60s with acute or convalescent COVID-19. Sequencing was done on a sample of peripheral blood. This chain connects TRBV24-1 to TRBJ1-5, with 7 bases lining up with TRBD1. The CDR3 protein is CATQRQGNQPQHF. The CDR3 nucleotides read TGTGCCACCCAAAGACAGGGAAATCAGCCCCAGCATTTT.